Detailed here is one T cell receptor beta chain. The data stem from a study of T cell responses to AZD1222 COVID-19 vaccine. Assay: immunoSEQ multiplex PCR; the TCRdb copy retains only in-frame clones and omits some. This sample has some 110,000 clones; about nine tenths occur once, and the top ten carry under 8.5%. The input for sequencing was peripheral blood, taken 28 days after the second AZD1222 dose. The origin of this receptor is an adult who received the AZD1222 COVID-19 vaccine.

The CDR3 spells CASSPPGTGGAGNTIYF. The CDR3 DNA reads TGTGCCAGCAGCCCTCCAGGGACAGGAGGGGCTGGAAACACCATATATTTT. The chain uses TRBV9 and TRBJ1-3; 8 nucleotides align to TRBD1. With V trimmed by 4 bases and J by 2 bases, 11 bases remained unmatched. The CDR3 runs to 17 residues. From germline, CDR1 is SGDLS and CDR2 YYNGEE.